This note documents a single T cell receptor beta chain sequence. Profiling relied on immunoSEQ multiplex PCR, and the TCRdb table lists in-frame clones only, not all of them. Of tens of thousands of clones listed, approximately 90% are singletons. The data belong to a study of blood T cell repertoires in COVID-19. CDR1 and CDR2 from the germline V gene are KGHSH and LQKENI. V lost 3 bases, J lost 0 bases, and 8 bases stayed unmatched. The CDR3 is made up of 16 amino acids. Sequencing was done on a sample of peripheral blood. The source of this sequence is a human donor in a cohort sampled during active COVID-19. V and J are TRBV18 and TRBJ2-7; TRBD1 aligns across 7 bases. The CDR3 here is CASSPRPGQNSYEQYF. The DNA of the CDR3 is TGTGCCAGCTCACCGCGTCCGGGACAGAACTCCTACGAGCAGTACTTC.